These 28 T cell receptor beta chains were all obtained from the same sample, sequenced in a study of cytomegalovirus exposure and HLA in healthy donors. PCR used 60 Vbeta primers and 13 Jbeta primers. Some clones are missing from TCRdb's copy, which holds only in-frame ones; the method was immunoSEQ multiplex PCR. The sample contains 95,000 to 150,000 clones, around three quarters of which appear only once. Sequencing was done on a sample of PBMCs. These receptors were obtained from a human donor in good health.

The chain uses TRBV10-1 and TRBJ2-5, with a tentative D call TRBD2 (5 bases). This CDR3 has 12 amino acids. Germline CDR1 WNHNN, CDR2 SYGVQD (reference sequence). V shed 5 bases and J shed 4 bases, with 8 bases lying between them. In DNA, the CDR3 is TGCGCCAGCAGTCCGGGGATAGAGACCCAGTACTTC. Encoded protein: CASSPGIETQYF.

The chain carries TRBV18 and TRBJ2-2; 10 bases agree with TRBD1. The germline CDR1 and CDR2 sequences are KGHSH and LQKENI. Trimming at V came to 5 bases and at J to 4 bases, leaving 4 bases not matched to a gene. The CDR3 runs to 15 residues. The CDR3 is CASSTGTGVTGELFF. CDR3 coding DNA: TGTGCCAGCTCAACCGGGACAGGGGTCACCGGGGAGCTGTTTTTT.

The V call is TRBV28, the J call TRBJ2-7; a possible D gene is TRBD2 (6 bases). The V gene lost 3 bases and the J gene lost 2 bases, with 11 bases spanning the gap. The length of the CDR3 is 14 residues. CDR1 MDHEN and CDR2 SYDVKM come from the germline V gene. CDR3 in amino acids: CASSFGSGPYEQYF. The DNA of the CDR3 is TGTGCCAGCAGTTTTGGTAGCGGCCCCTACGAGCAGTACTTC. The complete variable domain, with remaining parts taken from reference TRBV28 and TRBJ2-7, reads DVKVTQSSRYLVKRTGEKVFLECVQDMDHENMFWYRQDPGLGLRLIYFSYDVKMKEKGDIPEGYSVSREKKERFSLILESASTNQTSMYLCASSFGSGPYEQYFGPGTRLTVT.

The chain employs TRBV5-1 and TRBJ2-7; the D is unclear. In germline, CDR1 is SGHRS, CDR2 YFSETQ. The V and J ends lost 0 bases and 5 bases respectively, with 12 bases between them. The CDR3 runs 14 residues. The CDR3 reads CASSLAGSSHEQYF. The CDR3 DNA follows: TGCGCCAGCAGCTTGGCCGGCAGTAGCCACGAGCAGTACTTC.

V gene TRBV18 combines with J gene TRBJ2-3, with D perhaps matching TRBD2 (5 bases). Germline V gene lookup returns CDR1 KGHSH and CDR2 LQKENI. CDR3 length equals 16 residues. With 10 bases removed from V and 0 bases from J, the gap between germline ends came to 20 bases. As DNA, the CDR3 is TGTGCCAACTCGGAAGTTGGGAGCCTAAGCACAGATACGCAGTATTTT. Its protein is CANSEVGSLSTDTQYF.

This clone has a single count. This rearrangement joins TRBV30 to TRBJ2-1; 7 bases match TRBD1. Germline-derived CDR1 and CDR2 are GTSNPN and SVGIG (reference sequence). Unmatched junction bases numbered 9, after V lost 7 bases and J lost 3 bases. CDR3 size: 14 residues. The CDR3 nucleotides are TGTGCCTCCACGGGGCAGGGGGACTACAATGAGCAGTTCTTC. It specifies CASTGQGDYNEQFF.

The DNA for the CDR3 is TGCGCCAGCAGCGAAGGGTTTTTAGGGACAGGGGGATTGAGTGGCTACACCTTC. Amino acids: CASSEGFLGTGGLSGYTF. This chain joins TRBV4-1 and TRBJ1-2, with 11 positions matching TRBD1. This CDR3 is 18 amino acids long. The trim removed 5 bases at V and 7 bases at J, leaving 18 bases unmatched. In germline, CDR1 is MGHRA, CDR2 YSYEKL.

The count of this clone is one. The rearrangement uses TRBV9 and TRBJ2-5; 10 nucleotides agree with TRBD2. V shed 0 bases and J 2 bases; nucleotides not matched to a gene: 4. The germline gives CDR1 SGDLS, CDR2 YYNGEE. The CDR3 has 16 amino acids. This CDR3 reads CASSVGAGGIQETQYF. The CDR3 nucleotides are TGTGCCAGCAGCGTAGGAGCGGGGGGGATTCAAGAGACCCAGTACTTC.

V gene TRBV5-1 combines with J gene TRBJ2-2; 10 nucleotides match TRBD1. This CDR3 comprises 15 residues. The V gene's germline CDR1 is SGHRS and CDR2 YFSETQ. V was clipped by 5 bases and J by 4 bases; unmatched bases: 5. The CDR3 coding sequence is TGCGCCAGCAGATCCGGGACAGGGGCCACCGGGGAGCTGTTTTTT. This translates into CASRSGTGATGELFF.

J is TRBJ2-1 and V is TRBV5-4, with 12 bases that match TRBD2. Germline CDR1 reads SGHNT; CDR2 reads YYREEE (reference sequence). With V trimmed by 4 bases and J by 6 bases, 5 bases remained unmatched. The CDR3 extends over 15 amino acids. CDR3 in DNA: TGTGCCAGCAGCCGACTAGCGGGAGCTGCCAATGAGCAGTTCTTC. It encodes CASSRLAGAANEQFF.

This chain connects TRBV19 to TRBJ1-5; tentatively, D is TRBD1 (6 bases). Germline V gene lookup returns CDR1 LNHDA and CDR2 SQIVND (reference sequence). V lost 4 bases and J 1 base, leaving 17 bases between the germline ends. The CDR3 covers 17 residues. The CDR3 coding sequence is TGTGCCAGTAGTAATACAGGGTTTACTGGGAGCAATCAGCCCCAGCATTTT. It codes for CASSNTGFTGSNQPQHF.

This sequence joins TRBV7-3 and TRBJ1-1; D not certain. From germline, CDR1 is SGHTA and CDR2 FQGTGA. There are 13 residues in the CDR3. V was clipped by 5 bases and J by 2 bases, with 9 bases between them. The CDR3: CASSPLPNTEAFF. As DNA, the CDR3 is TGTGCCAGCAGCCCTCTCCCCAACACTGAAGCTTTCTTT.

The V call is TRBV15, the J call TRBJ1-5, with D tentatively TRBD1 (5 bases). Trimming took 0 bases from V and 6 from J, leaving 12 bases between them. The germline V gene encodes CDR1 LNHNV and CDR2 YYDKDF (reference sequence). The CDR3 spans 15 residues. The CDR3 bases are TGTGCCACCAGCAGAGATCGAGGGGAGGGTCAGCCCCAGCATTTT. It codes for CATSRDRGEGQPQHF.

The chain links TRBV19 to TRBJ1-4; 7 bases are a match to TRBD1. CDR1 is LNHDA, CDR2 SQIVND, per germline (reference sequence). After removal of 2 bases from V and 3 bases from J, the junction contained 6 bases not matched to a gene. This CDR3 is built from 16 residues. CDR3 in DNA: TGTGCCAGTAGTATACAAGGACAGGATGCTAATGAAAAACTGTTTTTT. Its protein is CASSIQGQDANEKLFF.

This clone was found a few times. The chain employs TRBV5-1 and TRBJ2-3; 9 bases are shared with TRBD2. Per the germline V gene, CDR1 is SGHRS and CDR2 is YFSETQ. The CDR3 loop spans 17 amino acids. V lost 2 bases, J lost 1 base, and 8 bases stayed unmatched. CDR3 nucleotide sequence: TGCGCCAGCAGCTTAGGCGGCAGGACTAGCGGCACAGATACGCAGTATTTT. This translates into CASSLGGRTSGTDTQYF.

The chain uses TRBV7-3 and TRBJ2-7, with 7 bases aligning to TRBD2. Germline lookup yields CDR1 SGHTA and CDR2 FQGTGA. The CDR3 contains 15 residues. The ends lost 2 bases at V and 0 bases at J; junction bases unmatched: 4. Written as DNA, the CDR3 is TGTGCCAGCAGCTTAGGAAGCGGGGCCTCCTACGAGCAGTACTTC. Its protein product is CASSLGSGASYEQYF.

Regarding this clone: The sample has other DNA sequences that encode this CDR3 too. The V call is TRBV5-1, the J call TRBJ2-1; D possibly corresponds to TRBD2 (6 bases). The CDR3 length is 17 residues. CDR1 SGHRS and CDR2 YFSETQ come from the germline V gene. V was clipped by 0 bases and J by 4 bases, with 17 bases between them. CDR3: CASSLVARLAGYNEQFF. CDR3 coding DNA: TGCGCCAGCAGCTTGGTAGCGAGACTGGCGGGGTACAATGAGCAGTTCTTC.

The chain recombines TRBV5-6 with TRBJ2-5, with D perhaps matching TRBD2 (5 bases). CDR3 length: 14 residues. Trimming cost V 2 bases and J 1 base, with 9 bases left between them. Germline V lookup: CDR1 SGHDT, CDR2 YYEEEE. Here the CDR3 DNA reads TGTGCCAGCAGCTTTGCGGGCCTCCAAGAGACCCAGTACTTC. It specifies CASSFAGLQETQYF.

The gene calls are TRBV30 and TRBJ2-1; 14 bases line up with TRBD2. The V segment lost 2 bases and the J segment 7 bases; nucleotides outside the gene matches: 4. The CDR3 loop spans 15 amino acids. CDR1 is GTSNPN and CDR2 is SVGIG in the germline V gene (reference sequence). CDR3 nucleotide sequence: TGTGCCTGGAGTCTGGGACTAGCGGGAGAAAATGAGCAGTTCTTC. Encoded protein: CAWSLGLAGENEQFF.

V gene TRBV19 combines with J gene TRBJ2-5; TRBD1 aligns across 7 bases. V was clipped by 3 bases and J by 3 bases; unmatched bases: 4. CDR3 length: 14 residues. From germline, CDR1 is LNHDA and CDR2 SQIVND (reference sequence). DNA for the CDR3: TGTGCCAGTAGTATCTTAGGGGGCGAAGAGACCCAGTACTTC. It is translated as CASSILGGEETQYF.

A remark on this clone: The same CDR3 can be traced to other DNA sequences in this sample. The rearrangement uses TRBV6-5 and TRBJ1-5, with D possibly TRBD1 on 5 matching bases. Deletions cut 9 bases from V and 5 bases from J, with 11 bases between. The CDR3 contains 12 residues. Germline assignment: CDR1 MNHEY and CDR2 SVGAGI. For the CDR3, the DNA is TGTGCCAGTCGGGGAGGGGATCAGCCCCAGCATTTT. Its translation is CASRGGDQPQHF.

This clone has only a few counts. The CDR3 nucleotides read TGCGCCAGCAGCCTACAGGGTTCGGACACCGGGGAGCTGTTTTTT. Protein product: CASSLQGSDTGELFF. The chain couples TRBV5-1 to TRBJ2-2; tentative D call: TRBD1 (6 bases). The V gene's germline CDR1 is SGHRS and CDR2 YFSETQ. V was shortened by 4 bases and J by 3 bases, with 13 bases between the two germline ends. The CDR3 sequence is 15 residues long.

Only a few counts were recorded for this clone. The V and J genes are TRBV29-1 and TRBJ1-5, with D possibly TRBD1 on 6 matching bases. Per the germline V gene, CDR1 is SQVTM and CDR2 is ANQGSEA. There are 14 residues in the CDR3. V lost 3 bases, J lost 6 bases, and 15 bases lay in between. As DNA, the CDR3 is TGCAGCGTTGAGGAGGGGGGGGCAGGTCAGCCCCAGCATTTT. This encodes CSVEEGGAGQPQHF. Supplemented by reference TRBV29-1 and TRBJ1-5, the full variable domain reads SAVISQKPSRDICQRGTSLTIQCQVDSQVTMMFWYRQQPGQSLTLIATANQGSEATYESGFVIDKFPISRPNLTFSTLTVSNMSPEDSSIYLCSVEEGGAGQPQHFGDGTRLSIL.

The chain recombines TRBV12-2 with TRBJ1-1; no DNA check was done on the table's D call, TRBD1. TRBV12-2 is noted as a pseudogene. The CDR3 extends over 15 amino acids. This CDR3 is CASRLARGYLDEAFF. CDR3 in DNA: TGTGCAAGTCGCTTAGCGAGGGGGTACTTAGATGAAGCTTTCTTT.

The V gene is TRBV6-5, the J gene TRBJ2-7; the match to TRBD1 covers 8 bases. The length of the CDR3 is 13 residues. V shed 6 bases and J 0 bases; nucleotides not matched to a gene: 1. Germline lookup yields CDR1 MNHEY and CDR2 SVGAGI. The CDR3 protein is CASRGQGSYEQYF. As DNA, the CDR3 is TGTGCCAGCAGAGGACAGGGCTCCTACGAGCAGTACTTC.

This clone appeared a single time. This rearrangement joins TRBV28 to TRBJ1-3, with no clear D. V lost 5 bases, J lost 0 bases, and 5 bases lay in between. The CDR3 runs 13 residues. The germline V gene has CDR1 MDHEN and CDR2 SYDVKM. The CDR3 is CASSPDSGNTIYF. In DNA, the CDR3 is TGTGCCAGCAGTCCAGACTCTGGAAACACCATATATTTT.

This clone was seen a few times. For the CDR3, the DNA is TGTGCCAGCAGTACTCCCTTAACAGGGTTCACTGAAGCTTTCTTT. As protein: CASSTPLTGFTEAFF. This chain links TRBV28 with TRBJ1-1, with D perhaps matching TRBD1 (6 bases). This CDR3 has 15 residues. Germline V CDR1 and CDR2: MDHEN, SYDVKM. Trimming stripped 5 bases from V and 4 bases from J, with 17 bases between. The full variable domain, its missing parts supplied by reference TRBV28 and TRBJ1-1, is DVKVTQSSRYLVKRTGEKVFLECVQDMDHENMFWYRQDPGLGLRLIYFSYDVKMKEKGDIPEGYSVSREKKERFSLILESASTNQTSMYLCASSTPLTGFTEAFFGQGTRLTVV.

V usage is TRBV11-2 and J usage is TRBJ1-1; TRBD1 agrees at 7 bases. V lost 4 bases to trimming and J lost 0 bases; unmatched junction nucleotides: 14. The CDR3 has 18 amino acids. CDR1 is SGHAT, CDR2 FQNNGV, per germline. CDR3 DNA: TGTGCCAGCAGCTCCGGGAGGGGGCGGACTGACATGAACACTGAAGCTTTCTTT. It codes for CASSSGRGRTDMNTEAFF.